This entry lists 4 T cell receptor beta chains sequenced from one sample in a study of regulatory T cells in long-lasting Graves disease. As to time point: newly diagnosed GD, antithyroid drugs for less than 3 months. From PBMCs, RNA was extracted and then used to make the TCR library. The authors built TCR beta libraries using iRepertoire HTBI primers and Arm-PCR of CDR3 regions. TCRdb called the multiplex PCR reads again in MiXCR, with one record for every CDR3 protein. The table lists 410,000 or so distinct CDR3 sequences, just under 15% of them singletons. In addition, the sample was reused for a study of T cells in Graves' hyperthyroidism and ophthalmopathy.

Sequencing used peripheral blood mononuclear cells (PBMCs), obtained at new diagnosis, from a patient treated with antithyroid drugs. The receptor set was obtained from a woman in her twenties or thirties with Graves disease.

The rearrangement links TRBV6-2 or TRBV6-3 to TRBJ2-1; tentative D call: TRBD1 (5 bases). The CDR3 extends over 12 amino acids. Germline loops: CDR1 MNHEY, CDR2 SVGEGT. V gave up 8 bases and J gave up 9 bases, with 14 bases separating them. Here the CDR3 reads CASQAGNGEQFF. In DNA, the CDR3 is TGTGCCAGCCAGGCAGGGAATGGTGAGCAGTTCTTC.

This sequence joins TRBV14 and TRBJ2-7; 11 bases map to TRBD1. The CDR3 is 20 amino acids. CDR1 SGHDN and CDR2 FVKESK come from the germline V gene. V was pared by 1 base and J by 3 bases, with 17 bases of the junction left unmatched. In DNA form, the CDR3 reads TGTGCCAGCAGCCAAGTCGAATCGTCAGACCGGGACAGGGGGTTCTACGAGCAGTACTTC. It specifies CASSQVESSDRDRGFYEQYF.

Many counts were recorded for this clonotype. The rearrangement joins TRBV28 to TRBJ2-7; TRBD2 matches 7 bases. Germline lookup yields CDR1 MDHEN and CDR2 SYDVKM. V was clipped by 6 bases and J by 2 bases; unmatched bases: 7. CDR3 length: 14 amino acids. As DNA, the CDR3 is TGTGCCAGCAGCTGGGGAGGGCGCCCCTACGAGCAGTACTTC. Its protein product is CASSWGGRPYEQYF.

This clonotype was seen ten or more times. This rearrangement joins TRBV6-6 to TRBJ2-3; TRBD2 matches at 10 bases. The CDR3 runs to 16 residues. The V and J ends lost 0 bases and 11 bases, in that order; junction bases with no gene match: 11. Germline values: CDR1 MNHNY, CDR2 SVGAGI (reference sequence). CDR3 sequence (DNA): TGTGCCAGCAGTTACTCGAGAGAAGCGGGAGGGCCTATGCAGTATTTT. This codes for CASSYSREAGGPMQYF.